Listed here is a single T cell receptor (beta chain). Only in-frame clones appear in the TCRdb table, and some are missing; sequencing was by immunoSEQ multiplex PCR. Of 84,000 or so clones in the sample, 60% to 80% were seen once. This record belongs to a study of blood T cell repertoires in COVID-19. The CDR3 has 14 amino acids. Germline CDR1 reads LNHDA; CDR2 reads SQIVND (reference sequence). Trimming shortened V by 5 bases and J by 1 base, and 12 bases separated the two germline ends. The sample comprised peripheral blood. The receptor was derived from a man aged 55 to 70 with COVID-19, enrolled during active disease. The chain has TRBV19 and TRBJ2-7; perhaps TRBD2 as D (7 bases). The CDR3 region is CASSEQGGSYEQYF. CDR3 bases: TGTGCCAGTAGTGAACAGGGAGGGTCCTACGAGCAGTACTTC.